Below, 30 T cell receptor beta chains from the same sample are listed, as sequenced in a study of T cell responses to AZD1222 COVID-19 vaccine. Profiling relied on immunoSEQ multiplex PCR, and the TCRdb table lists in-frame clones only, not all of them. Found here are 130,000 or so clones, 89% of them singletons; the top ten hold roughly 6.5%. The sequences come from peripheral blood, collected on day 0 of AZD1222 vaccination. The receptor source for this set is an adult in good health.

The CDR3 DNA sequence: TGTGCCAGCAGCTTAGTAAAAGGGCTTAGCAATCAGCCCCAGCATTTT. Amino acid sequence: CASSLVKGLSNQPQHF. The rearrangement uses TRBV7-8 and TRBJ1-5; D is unresolved. There are 16 residues in the CDR3. Germline-derived CDR1 and CDR2 are SGHVS and FQNEAQ. Between the trimmed V and J ends, which lost 1 base and 0 bases, there was a span of 10 bases.

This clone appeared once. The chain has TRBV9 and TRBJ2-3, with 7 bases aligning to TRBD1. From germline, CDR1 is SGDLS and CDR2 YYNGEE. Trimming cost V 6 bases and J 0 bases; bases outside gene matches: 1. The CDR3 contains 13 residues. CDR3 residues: CASKGQSTDTQYF. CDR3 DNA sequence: TGTGCCAGCAAGGGACAGAGCACAGATACGCAGTATTTT.

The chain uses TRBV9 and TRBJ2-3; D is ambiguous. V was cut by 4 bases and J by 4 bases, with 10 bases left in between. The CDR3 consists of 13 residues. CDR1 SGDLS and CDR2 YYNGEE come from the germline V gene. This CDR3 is CASSPPSPDTQYF. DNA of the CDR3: TGTGCCAGCAGCCCCCCGAGCCCAGATACGCAGTATTTT.

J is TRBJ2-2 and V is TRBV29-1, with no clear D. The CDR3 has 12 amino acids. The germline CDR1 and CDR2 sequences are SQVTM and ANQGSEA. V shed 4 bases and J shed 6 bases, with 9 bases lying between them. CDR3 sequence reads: CSVGSRPGELFF. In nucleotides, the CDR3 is TGCAGCGTTGGTTCCAGACCCGGGGAGCTGTTTTTT.

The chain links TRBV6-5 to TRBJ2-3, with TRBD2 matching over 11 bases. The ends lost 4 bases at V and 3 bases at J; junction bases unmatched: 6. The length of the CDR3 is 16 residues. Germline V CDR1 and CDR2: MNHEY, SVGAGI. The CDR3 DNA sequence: TGTGCCAGCAGTTCCCTTACTAGCGGGGGAACAGATACGCAGTATTTT. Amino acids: CASSSLTSGGTDTQYF.

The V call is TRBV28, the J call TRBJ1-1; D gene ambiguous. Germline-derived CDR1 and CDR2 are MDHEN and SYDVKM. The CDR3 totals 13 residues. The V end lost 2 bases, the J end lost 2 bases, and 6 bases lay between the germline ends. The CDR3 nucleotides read TGTGCCAGCAGTTTAGGCGGTAACACTGAAGCTTTCTTT. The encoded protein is CASSLGGNTEAFF.

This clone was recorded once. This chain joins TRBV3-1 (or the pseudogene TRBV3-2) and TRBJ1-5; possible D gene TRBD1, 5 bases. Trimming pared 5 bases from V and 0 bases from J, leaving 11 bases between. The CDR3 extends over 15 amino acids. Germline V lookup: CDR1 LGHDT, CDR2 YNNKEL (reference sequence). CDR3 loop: CASSADTNSNQPQHF. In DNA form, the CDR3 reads TGTGCCAGCAGCGCGGACACAAATAGCAATCAGCCCCAGCATTTT.

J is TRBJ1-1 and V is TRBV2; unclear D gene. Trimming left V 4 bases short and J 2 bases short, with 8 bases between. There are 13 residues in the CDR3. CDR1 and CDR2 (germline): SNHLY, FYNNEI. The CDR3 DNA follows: TGTGCCAGCAGTGCCCCACCAAACACTGAAGCTTTCTTT. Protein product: CASSAPPNTEAFF.

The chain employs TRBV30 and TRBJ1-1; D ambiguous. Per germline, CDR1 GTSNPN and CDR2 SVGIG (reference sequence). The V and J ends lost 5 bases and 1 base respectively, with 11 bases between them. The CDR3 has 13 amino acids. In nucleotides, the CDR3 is TGTGCCTGGGGGCTAGGCCAGAACACTGAAGCTTTCTTT. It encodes CAWGLGQNTEAFF.

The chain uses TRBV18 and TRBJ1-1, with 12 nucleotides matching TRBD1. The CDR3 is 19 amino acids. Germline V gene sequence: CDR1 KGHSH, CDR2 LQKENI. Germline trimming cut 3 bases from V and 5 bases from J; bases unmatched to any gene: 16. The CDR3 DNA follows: TGTGCCAGCTCACCCCAACCGGCCGGGACAGGGGGCGGAAGGACTGAAGCTTTCTTT. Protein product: CASSPQPAGTGGGRTEAFF.

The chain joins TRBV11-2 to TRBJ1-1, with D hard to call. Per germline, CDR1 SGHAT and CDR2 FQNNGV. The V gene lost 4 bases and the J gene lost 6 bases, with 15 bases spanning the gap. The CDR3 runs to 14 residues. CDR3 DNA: TGTGCCAGCAGCTCCCCTCGGGGTAAGCCTGAAGCTTTCTTT. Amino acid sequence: CASSSPRGKPEAFF.

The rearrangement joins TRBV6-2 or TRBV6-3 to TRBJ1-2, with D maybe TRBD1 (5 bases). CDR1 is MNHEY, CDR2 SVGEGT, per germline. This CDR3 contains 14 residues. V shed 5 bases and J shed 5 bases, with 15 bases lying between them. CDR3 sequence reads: CASSDGASRYGYTF. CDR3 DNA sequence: TGTGCCAGCAGTGATGGGGCCTCTAGGTATGGCTACACCTTC.

The CDR3 here is CASSWAQNIGNTEAFF. In nucleotides, the CDR3 is TGTGCCAGCAGTTGGGCCCAGAATATTGGGAACACTGAAGCTTTCTTT. The chain links TRBV6-2 or TRBV6-3 to TRBJ1-1, with no clear D. This CDR3 spans 16 amino acids. Deletions cut 4 bases from V and 1 base from J, with 16 bases between. Germline-derived CDR1 and CDR2 are MNHEY and SVGEGT.

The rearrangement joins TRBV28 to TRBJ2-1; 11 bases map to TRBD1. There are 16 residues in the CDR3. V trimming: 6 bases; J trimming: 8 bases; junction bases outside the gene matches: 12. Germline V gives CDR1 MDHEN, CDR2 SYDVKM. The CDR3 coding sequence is TGTGCCAGCAGAGGACAGGGGGCCTCTAATCGCGATGAGCAGTTCTTC. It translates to CASRGQGASNRDEQFF.

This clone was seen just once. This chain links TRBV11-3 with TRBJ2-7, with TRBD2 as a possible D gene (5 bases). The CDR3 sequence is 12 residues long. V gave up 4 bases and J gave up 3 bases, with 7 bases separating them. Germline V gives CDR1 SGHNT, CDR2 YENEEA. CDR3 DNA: TGTGCCAGCAGCTCCCGGGACTACGAGCAGTACTTC. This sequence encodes CASSSRDYEQYF.

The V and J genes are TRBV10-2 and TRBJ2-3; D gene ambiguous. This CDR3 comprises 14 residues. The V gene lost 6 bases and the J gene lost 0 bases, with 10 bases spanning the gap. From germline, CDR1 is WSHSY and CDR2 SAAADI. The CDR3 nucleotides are TGCGCCAGCAGATCGGCCGCTAGCACAGATACGCAGTATTTT. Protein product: CASRSAASTDTQYF.

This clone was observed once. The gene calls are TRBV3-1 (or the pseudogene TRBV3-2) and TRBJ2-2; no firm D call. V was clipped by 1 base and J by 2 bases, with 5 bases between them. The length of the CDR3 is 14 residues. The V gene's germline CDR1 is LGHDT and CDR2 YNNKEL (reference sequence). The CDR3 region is CASSQAVNTGELFF. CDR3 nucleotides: TGTGCCAGCAGCCAAGCGGTCAACACCGGGGAGCTGTTTTTT.

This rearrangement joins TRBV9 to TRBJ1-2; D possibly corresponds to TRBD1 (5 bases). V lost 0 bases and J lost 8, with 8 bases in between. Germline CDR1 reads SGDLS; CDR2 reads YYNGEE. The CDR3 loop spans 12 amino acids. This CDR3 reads CASSVVQAGYTF. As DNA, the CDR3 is TGTGCCAGCAGCGTAGTACAGGCGGGCTACACCTTC.

DNA for the CDR3: TGTGCCAGCAGCCCGACCGGGCCGAAAACTAACTATGGCTACACCTTC. Translation: CASSPTGPKTNYGYTF. The V gene is TRBV28, the J gene TRBJ1-2; no clear D. V was clipped by 6 bases and J by 0 bases, with 17 bases between them. Germline CDR1 MDHEN, CDR2 SYDVKM. This CDR3 contains 16 residues.

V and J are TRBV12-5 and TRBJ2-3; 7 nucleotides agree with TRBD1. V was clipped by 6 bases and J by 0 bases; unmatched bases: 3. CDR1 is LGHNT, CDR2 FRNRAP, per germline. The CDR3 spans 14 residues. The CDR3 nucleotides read TGTGCTAGTGGCAAGACAGGGAGCACAGATACGCAGTATTTT. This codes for CASGKTGSTDTQYF.

The CDR3 region has the DNA TGTGCCAGCAGCTTAGTATTCGGGACAGGGGTCTCTGGAAACACCATATATTTT. The encoded protein is CASSLVFGTGVSGNTIYF. This chain connects TRBV7-6 to TRBJ1-3; 10 positions agree with TRBD1. The CDR3 consists of 18 residues. V lost 1 base to trimming and J lost 0 bases; unmatched junction nucleotides: 6. From germline, CDR1 is SGHVS and CDR2 FNYEAQ.

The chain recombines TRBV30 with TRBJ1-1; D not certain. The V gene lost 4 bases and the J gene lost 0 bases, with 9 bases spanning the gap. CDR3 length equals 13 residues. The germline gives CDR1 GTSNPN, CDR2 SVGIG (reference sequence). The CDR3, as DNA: TGTGCCTGGAATCCGTCACTGAACACTGAAGCTTTCTTT. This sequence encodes CAWNPSLNTEAFF. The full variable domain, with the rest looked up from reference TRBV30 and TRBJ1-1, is SQTIHQWPATLVQPVGSPLSLECTVEGTSNPNLYWYRQAAGRGLQLLFYSVGIGQISSEVPQNLSASRPQDRQFILSSKKLLLSDSGFYLCAWNPSLNTEAFFGQGTRLTVV.

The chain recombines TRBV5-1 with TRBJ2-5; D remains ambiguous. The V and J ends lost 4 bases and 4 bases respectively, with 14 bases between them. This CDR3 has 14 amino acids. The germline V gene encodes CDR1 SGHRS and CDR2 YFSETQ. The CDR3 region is CASSEPTTGETQYF. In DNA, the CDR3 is TGCGCCAGCAGCGAACCCACAACCGGAGAGACCCAGTACTTC.

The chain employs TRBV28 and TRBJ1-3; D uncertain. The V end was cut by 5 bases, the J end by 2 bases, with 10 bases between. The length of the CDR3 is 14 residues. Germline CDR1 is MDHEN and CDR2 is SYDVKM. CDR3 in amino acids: CASSTQDPGNTIYF. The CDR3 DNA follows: TGTGCCAGCAGTACCCAAGATCCTGGAAACACCATATATTTT. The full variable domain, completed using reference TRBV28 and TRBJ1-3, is DVKVTQSSRYLVKRTGEKVFLECVQDMDHENMFWYRQDPGLGLRLIYFSYDVKMKEKGDIPEGYSVSREKKERFSLILESASTNQTSMYLCASSTQDPGNTIYFGEGSWLTVV.

DNA for the CDR3: TGCGCCAGCAGCTTGGGACAGAAATTATCCTCTATCGGGTCACCCCTCCACTTT. Translated: CASSLGQKLSSIGSPLHF. The chain has TRBV5-1 and TRBJ1-6; the D gene is possibly TRBD1 (5 bases). V gave up 0 bases and J gave up 10 bases, with 23 bases separating them. CDR3 length: 18 residues. Germline values: CDR1 SGHRS, CDR2 YFSETQ.

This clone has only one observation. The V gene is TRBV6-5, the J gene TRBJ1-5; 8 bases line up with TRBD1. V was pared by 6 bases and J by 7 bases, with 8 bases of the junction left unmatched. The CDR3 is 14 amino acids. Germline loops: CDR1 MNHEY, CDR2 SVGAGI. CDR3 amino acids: CASRSNRGNQPQHF. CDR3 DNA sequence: TGTGCCAGCAGGAGTAACAGGGGGAACCAGCCCCAGCATTTT.

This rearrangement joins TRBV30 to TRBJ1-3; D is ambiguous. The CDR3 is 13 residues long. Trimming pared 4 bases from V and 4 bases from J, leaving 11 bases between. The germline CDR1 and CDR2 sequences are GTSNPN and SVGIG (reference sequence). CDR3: CAWTGLMGNTIYF. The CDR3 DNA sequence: TGTGCCTGGACCGGTTTGATGGGAAACACCATATATTTT.

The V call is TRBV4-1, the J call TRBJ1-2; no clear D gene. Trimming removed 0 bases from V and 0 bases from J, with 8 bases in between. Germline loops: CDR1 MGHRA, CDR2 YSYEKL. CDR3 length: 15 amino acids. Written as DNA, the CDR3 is TGCGCCAGCAGCCAAGACACGTTAGCTAACTATGGCTACACCTTC. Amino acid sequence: CASSQDTLANYGYTF.

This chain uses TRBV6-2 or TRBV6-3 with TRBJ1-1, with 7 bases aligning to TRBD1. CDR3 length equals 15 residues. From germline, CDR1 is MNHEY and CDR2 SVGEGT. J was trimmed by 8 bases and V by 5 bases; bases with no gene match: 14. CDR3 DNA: TGTGCCAGCAGTGGACGACAGGGAGTGAAGGGGGAAGCTTTCTTT. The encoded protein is CASSGRQGVKGEAFF.

The CDR3 DNA is TGTGCCAGCAGTGAAGGGTACGAGCAGTTCTTC. This encodes CASSEGYEQFF. The rearrangement uses TRBV25-1 and TRBJ2-1; the D is unclear. This CDR3 comprises 11 residues. With 2 bases removed from V and 10 bases from J, the gap between germline ends came to 6 bases. Germline values: CDR1 MGHDK, CDR2 SYGVNS. The full variable domain, its missing parts supplied by reference TRBV25-1 and TRBJ2-1, is EADIYQTPRYLVIGTGKKITLECSQTMGHDKMYWYQQDPGMELHLIHYSYGVNSTEKGDLSSESTVSRIRTEHFPLTLESARPSHTSQYLCASSEGYEQFFGPGTRLTVL.